This T cell receptor beta chain was observed in a study of cytomegalovirus exposure and HLA in healthy donors. A remark on this clone: The antigen remains unidentified.

This CDR3 comprises 16 residues. V lost 1 base and J lost 6; bases outside the gene matches: 5. The germline gives CDR1 LGHNA, CDR2 YNFKEQ. The study drew the donors from its roughly 110-subject validation cohort, separate from the approximately 700-subject first cohort. Sequencing was performed with immunoSEQ multiplex PCR; in TCRdb, only in-frame clones are kept and a portion is missing. This sample has some 170,000 clones, with approximately 86% found just once. General study findings and limits: The study recorded 164 TCR beta chains that were cytomegalovirus-associated. The tendency of first-cohort TCR clusters to co-occur in the 120 or so validation repertoires emerged from a later analysis. In vitro confirmation showed a few CMV-associated chains to be CMV antigen specific.

The sample consisted of PBMCs. This rearrangement joins TRBV4-2 to TRBJ2-1; 11 bases map to TRBD1. The source of this sequence is a man between 18 and 29 years old in good health and CMV-seropositive. CDR3 sequence: CASSQGRTGGFNEQFF. CDR3 DNA: TGTGCCAGCAGCCAAGGACGGACAGGGGGCTTCAATGAGCAGTTCTTC.